This TCR beta chain was identified during a study of identical twins. TCRdb redid the calling of the 5' RACE reads with MiXCR, one entry per CDR3 protein. The profile shows 500,000 to 600,000 distinct CDR3 sequences, under 25% of them singletons. This clonotype appeared a few times. CDR3 length equals 15 residues. Germline loops: CDR1 DFQATT, CDR2 SNEGSKA (reference sequence). V lost 5 bases to trimming and J lost 0 bases; unmatched junction nucleotides: 4. The sample was also reused in another study, on T cells expressing NK-cell markers. In that study: Each TCR beta repertoire originated in sorted T cells that were CD3+CD56+NKG2C+, CD3+CD56+NKG2C- or CD3+CD56-NKG2C+. Alpha-beta TCR T cells were the sole sorting target in several experiments, owing to an anti-gamma-delta TCR antibody.

Sequenced sample: CD4+ T cells sorted from blood. The receptor's source is a woman aged 18-29 years in good health. The chain has TRBV20-1 and TRBJ2-1; 10 nucleotides line up with TRBD2. The DNA for the CDR3 is TGCAGTGCTGCACCTAGCGGGGGCTCCTACAATGAGCAGTTCTTC. It encodes CSAAPSGGSYNEQFF.